The 18 T cell receptor beta chains below all came from one sample that was sequenced in a study of T-cell reconstitution after alpha-beta-depleted transplantation in children. During its preparation, the TCRbeta library received unique molecular identifiers. TCRdb called the PCR reads again in MiXCR, with one record for every CDR3 protein. The sample lists more than 550,000 distinct CDR3 sequences, approximately 10% occurring once. Sequencing used PBMCs from the stem cell graft donor, obtained from the stem cell graft. These receptors originate from a human donor who donated a stem cell graft to a child with acute myeloid leukemia.

For this clonotype: A single base separates this from a much larger clone, so it may be a read error. V and J are TRBV20-1 and TRBJ2-7; 13 nucleotides line up with TRBD2. The CDR3 runs 13 residues. Germline V gene sequence: CDR1 DFQATT, CDR2 SNEGSKA (reference sequence). V shed 6 bases and J 3 bases; nucleotides not matched to a gene: 2. CDR3 region: CSAWTSGSYEQYF. CDR3 nucleotides: TGCAGTGCCTGGACTAGCGGGAGCTACGAGCAGTACTTC.

This chain joins TRBV20-1 and TRBJ1-1; no clear D gene. Germline assignment: CDR1 DFQATT and CDR2 SNEGSKA (reference sequence). Trimming pared 3 bases from V and 1 base from J, leaving 15 bases between. The CDR3 extends over 15 amino acids. In nucleotides, the CDR3 is TGCAGTGCTAGTTTGGCCGCCTCTAAGAACACTGAAGCTTTCTTT. Its protein is CSASLAASKNTEAFF.

This clonotype occurred a few times. V is TRBV20-1 and J is TRBJ2-5, with TRBD2 matching 12 bases. The junction had 13 bases not matched to a gene; V was cut back by 1 base and J by 4 bases. Germline CDR1 is DFQATT and CDR2 is SNEGSKA (reference sequence). This CDR3 has 18 amino acids. CDR3 region: CSARALGTSGRPSETQYF. In DNA form, the CDR3 reads TGCAGTGCTAGAGCTCTGGGGACTAGCGGGCGACCTTCAGAGACCCAGTACTTC.

The rearrangement links TRBV7-2 to TRBJ2-1; the match to TRBD1 covers 9 bases. V was clipped by 5 bases and J by 14 bases; unmatched bases: 10. From germline, CDR1 is SGHTA and CDR2 FQGNSA. The CDR3 loop spans 13 amino acids. CDR3 DNA: TGTGCCAGCAGCGTTAACCGGGACAGGGATGAGTTCTTC. Protein product: CASSVNRDRDEFF. Based on the CDR3 plus reference TRBV7-2 and TRBJ2-1, the full variable domain is GAGVSQSPSNKVTEKGKDVELRCDPISGHTALYWYRQSLGQGLEFLIYFQGNSAPDKSGLPSDRFSAERTGGSVSTLTIQRTQQEDSAVYLCASSVNRDRDEFFGPGTRLTVL.

The chain joins TRBV6-5 to TRBJ2-3; TRBD2 matches 9 bases. Germline values: CDR1 MNHEY, CDR2 SVGAGI. The CDR3 length is 15 residues. V lost 6 bases to trimming and J lost 2 bases; unmatched junction nucleotides: 6. The CDR3 DNA sequence: TGTGCCAGCAGCACCCTAGCGGGATCCACAGATACGCAGTATTTT. Its protein is CASSTLAGSTDTQYF.

This clonotype occurred a few times. The chain recombines TRBV5-1 with TRBJ1-2, with D possibly TRBD1 on 5 matching bases. Between the trimmed V and J ends, which lost 0 bases and 4 bases, there was a span of 10 bases. This CDR3 is built from 14 residues. Germline-derived CDR1 and CDR2 are SGHRS and YFSETQ. The chain's CDR3 is CASSLEGEAYGYTF. The CDR3 region has the DNA TGCGCCAGCAGCTTGGAAGGGGAGGCCTATGGCTACACCTTC. Based on the CDR3 plus reference TRBV5-1 and TRBJ1-2, the full variable domain is KAGVTQTPRYLIKTRGQQVTLSCSPISGHRSVSWYQQTPGQGLQFLFEYFSETQRNKGNFPGRFSGRQFSNSRSEMNVSTLELGDSALYLCASSLEGEAYGYTFGSGTRLTVV.

This clonotype was counted only a few times. V and J are TRBV12-3 or TRBV12-4 and TRBJ1-2; D is undetermined. The CDR3 is 13 residues long. The V gene lost 1 base and the J gene lost 5 bases, with 8 bases spanning the gap. For the CDR3, the DNA is TGTGCCAGCAGTTTAGGCTACTGGTATGGCTACACCTTC. Translating gives CASSLGYWYGYTF.

This clonotype was recorded a few times. The chain carries TRBV28 and TRBJ2-5; 7 bases are shared with TRBD1. V was pared by 8 bases and J by 5 bases, with 5 bases of the junction left unmatched. This CDR3 region has 12 residues. Germline CDR1 is MDHEN and CDR2 is SYDVKM. CDR3 nucleotide sequence: TGTGCCAGCGAATCGACAGGGGAGACCCAGTACTTC. This sequence encodes CASESTGETQYF.

V gene TRBV6-1 combines with J gene TRBJ2-3; D may be TRBD1 or TRBD2 (5 bases each). The CDR3 covers 15 residues. The germline V gene encodes CDR1 MNHNS and CDR2 SASEGT. Trimming removed 6 bases from V and 2 bases from J, with 15 bases in between. The CDR3 region is CASRWGILTTDTQYF. The CDR3 DNA is TGTGCCAGCAGATGGGGGATCTTAACCACAGATACGCAGTATTTT.

The sample holds a few counts of this clonotype. The chain joins TRBV27 to TRBJ2-1; D may be TRBD2 (5 bases). CDR3 length: 15 amino acids. Trimming stripped 3 bases from V and 4 bases from J, with 13 bases between. Germline loops: CDR1 MNHEY, CDR2 SMNVEV (reference sequence). This CDR3 reads CASSFRETPYNEQFF. For the CDR3, the DNA is TGTGCCAGCAGTTTTAGGGAGACGCCATACAATGAGCAGTTCTTC.

Many counts were recorded for this clonotype. V and J are TRBV5-5 and TRBJ2-1; 7 bases are shared with TRBD1. CDR3 length equals 15 residues. Germline CDR1 SGHKS, CDR2 YYEKEE (reference sequence). Losses at the gene ends were 5 bases for V and 6 bases for J; bases not matched to a gene: 11. The CDR3: CASRAFRTGVNEQFF. In DNA, the CDR3 is TGTGCCAGCAGGGCGTTCCGGACAGGAGTCAATGAGCAGTTCTTC.

Many counts were recorded for this clonotype. The chain joins TRBV29-1 to TRBJ2-1; D is unclear. The germline V and J ends were trimmed by 7 bases and 4 bases, with 11 bases remaining between them. The CDR3 is 12 residues long. Germline V CDR1 and CDR2: SQVTM, ANQGSEA. The CDR3 region has the DNA TGCAGCGCCGAACGGCAGTACAATGAGCAGTTCTTC. The encoded protein is CSAERQYNEQFF.

This clonotype occurred many times. The chain couples TRBV20-1 to TRBJ1-4; D is undetermined. Trimming removed 3 bases from V and 7 bases from J, with 12 bases in between. The CDR3 sequence is 13 residues long. The germline CDR1 and CDR2 sequences are DFQATT and SNEGSKA (reference sequence). DNA for the CDR3: TGCAGTGCTAGGGCGCCAGGACTTGAAAAACTGTTTTTT. Residues: CSARAPGLEKLFF.

The rearrangement joins TRBV7-2 to TRBJ2-3; D call uncertain. The length of the CDR3 is 14 residues. The germline V gene encodes CDR1 SGHTA and CDR2 FQGNSA. V lost 1 base, J lost 6 bases, and 11 bases lay in between. The CDR3 nucleotides are TGTGCCAGCAGCTTAGTTGCAGGTCTGGATACGCAGTATTTT. This encodes CASSLVAGLDTQYF.

V usage is TRBV19 and J usage is TRBJ2-1; 12 bases are shared with TRBD1. The CDR3 length is 15 residues. From germline, CDR1 is LNHDA and CDR2 SQIVND (reference sequence). The junction had 3 bases not matched to a gene; V was cut back by 0 bases and J by 9 bases. This CDR3 reads CASSIDGTGGGEQFF. In DNA, the CDR3 is TGTGCCAGTAGTATAGACGGGACAGGGGGCGGTGAGCAGTTCTTC.

This clonotype was recorded a few times. This chain uses TRBV20-1 with TRBJ1-1, with D possibly matching TRBD1 (5 bases). Germline values: CDR1 DFQATT, CDR2 SNEGSKA (reference sequence). The germline V and J ends were trimmed by 1 base and 0 bases, with 15 bases remaining between them. The CDR3 has 16 amino acids. For the CDR3, the DNA is TGCAGTGCTAGAGTGGGCGTGGGGGGATTGAACACTGAAGCTTTCTTT. Its protein product is CSARVGVGGLNTEAFF.

This chain joins TRBV6-5 and TRBJ1-5, with no clear D. The CDR3 has 15 amino acids. Germline V gene sequence: CDR1 MNHEY, CDR2 SVGAGI. Trimming took off 4 bases at V and 6 bases at J, with 16 bases between the two ends. The CDR3, as DNA: TGTGCCAGCAGTTCCCTCGGGGAGGCAAGTCAGCCCCAGCATTTT. Translating gives CASSSLGEASQPQHF.

Only a few counts were recorded for this clonotype. CDR3 DNA: TGTGCCAGCTCACCTGGACAGACCTCTGGAAACACCATATATTTT. As protein: CASSPGQTSGNTIYF. The V call is TRBV18, the J call TRBJ1-3, with D perhaps TRBD1 (6 bases). The CDR3 covers 15 residues. In germline, CDR1 is KGHSH, CDR2 LQKENI. V was cut by 3 bases and J by 0 bases, with 9 bases left in between.